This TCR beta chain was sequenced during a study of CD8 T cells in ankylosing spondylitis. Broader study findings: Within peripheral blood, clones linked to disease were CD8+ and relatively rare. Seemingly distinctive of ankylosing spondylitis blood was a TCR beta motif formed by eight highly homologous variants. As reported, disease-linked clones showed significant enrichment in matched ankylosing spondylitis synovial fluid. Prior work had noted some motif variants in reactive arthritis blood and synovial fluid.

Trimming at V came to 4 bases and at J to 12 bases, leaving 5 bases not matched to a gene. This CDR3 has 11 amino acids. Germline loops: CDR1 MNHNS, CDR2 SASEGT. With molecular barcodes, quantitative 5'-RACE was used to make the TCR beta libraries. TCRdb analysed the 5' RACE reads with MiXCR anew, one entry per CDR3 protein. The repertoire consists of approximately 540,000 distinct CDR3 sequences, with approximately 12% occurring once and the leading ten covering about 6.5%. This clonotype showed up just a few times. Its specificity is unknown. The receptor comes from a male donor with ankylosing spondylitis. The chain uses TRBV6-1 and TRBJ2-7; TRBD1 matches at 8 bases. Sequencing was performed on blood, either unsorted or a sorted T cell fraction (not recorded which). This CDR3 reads CASSGQGFGYF. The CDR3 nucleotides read TGTGCCAGCAGTGGACAGGGGTTTGGGTACTTC.